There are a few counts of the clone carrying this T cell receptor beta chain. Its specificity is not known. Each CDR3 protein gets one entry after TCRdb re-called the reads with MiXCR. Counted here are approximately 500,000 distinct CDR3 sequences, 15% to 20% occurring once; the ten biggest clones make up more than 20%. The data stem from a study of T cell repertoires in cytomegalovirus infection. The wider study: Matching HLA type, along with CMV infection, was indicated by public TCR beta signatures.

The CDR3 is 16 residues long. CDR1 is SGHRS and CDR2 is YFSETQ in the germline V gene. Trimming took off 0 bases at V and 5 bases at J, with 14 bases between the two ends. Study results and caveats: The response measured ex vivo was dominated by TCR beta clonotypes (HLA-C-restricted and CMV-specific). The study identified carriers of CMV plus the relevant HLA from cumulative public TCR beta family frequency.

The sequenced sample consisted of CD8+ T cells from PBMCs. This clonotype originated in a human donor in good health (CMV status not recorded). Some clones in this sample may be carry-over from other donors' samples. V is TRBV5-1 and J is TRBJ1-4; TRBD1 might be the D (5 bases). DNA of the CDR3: TGCGCCAGCAGCTTGGTCAGTGGGACTTACAATGAAAAACTGTTTTTT. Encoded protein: CASSLVSGTYNEKLFF. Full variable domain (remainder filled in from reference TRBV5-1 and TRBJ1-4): KAGVTQTPRYLIKTRGQQVTLSCSPISGHRSVSWYQQTPGQGLQFLFEYFSETQRNKGNFPGRFSGRQFSNSRSEMNVSTLELGDSALYLCASSLVSGTYNEKLFFGSGTQLSVL.